This TCR beta chain was profiled in a study of blood T cell repertoires in COVID-19. Study overall: The analysed material was cDNA or gDNA that came from T cells, B-cell-depleted T cells, or PBMCs.

Generated by immunoSEQ multiplex PCR, the TCRdb table keeps only in-frame clones and is missing some. The sample has 220,000 or so clones, about 85% seen once; the top ten hold around 9.6%. CDR1 is GTSNPN and CDR2 is SVGIG in the germline V gene (reference sequence). With 0 bases clipped from V and 5 bases from J, the junction kept 6 bases outside the gene matches. The CDR3 totals 15 residues. This receptor was obtained from a woman aged 45-65 years with COVID-19, enrolled during active disease. Sequenced material: peripheral blood. V is TRBV30 and J is TRBJ2-2; 7 bases fit TRBD2. The CDR3 is CAWSVVGRGTGELFF. DNA of the CDR3: TGTGCCTGGAGTGTAGTGGGGAGGGGAACCGGGGAGCTGTTTTTT. The variable domain in full, completed from reference TRBV30 and TRBJ2-2, reads SQTIHQWPATLVQPVGSPLSLECTVEGTSNPNLYWYRQAAGRGLQLLFYSVGIGQISSEVPQNLSASRPQDRQFILSSKKLLLSDSGFYLCAWSVVGRGTGELFFGEGSRLTVL.